This T cell receptor (beta chain) comes out of a study of CD8+CD57+ T cells in acquired aplastic anemia. Both TCR beta VDJ combination and CDR3 sequence profiling were carried out. Genomic DNA was the template for this profiling. TCRdb passed the reads through MiXCR, listing each CDR3 protein once. The table lists about 120,000 distinct CDR3 sequences, 50% to 60% of them singletons. This clonotype was counted at least ten times. Losses at the gene ends were 1 base for V and 1 base for J; bases not matched to a gene: 19. The CDR3 is 21 amino acids. CDR1 is ENHRY, CDR2 SYGVKD, per germline. Patients picked for sequencing had shown CD8+CD57+ cell expansion detected by flow cytometry. Untreated patients provided the blood samples, with no therapy given before sampling.

This chain links TRBV10-3 with TRBJ2-1; 7 bases fit TRBD2. The clonotype comes from a human donor with aplastic anemia. The sample was sorted CD4+, CD8+, or CD8+CD57+ T cells (not recorded which) from PBMCs. CDR3 nucleotides: TGTGCCATCAGTGAGTGGGGGACTACGGGGCCTCACAAAGGTTCCTACAATGAGCAGTTCTTC. It is translated as CAISEWGTTGPHKGSYNEQFF.